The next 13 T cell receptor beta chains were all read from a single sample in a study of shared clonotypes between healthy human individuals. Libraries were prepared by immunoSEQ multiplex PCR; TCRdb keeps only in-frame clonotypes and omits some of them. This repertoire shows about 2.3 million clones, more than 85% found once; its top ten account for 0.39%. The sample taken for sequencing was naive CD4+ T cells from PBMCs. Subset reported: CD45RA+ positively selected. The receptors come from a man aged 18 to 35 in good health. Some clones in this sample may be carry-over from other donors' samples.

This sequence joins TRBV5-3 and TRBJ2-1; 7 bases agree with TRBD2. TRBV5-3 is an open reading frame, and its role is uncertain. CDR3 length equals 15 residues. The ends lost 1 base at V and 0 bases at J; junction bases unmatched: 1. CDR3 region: CARSLREVSYNEQFF. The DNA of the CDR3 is TGTGCCAGAAGCTTGCGGGAGGTCTCCTACAATGAGCAGTTCTTC.

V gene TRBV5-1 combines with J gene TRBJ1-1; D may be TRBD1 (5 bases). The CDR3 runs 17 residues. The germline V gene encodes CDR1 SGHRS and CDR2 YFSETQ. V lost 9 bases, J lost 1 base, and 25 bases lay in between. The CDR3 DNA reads TGCGCCACCAAACTGTGGGCAGGGCGTTCGAGGAACACTGAAGCTTTCTTT. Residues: CATKLWAGRSRNTEAFF.

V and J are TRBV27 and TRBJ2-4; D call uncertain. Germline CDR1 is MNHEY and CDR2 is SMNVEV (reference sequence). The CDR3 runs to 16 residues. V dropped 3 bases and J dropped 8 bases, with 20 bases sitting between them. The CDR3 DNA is TGTGCCAGCAGTTTGCTGGGTCAAAAGACGGGTGACATTCAGTACTTC. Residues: CASSLLGQKTGDIQYF.

The CDR3 DNA reads as TGTGCCAGCAGCTTACGCGTTAACAATGAGCAGTTCTTC. Residues: CASSLRVNNEQFF. This chain connects TRBV7-8 to TRBJ2-1; D gene uncertain. Deletions cut 2 bases from V and 5 bases from J, with 7 bases between. The length of the CDR3 is 13 residues. CDR1 and CDR2 from the germline V gene are SGHVS and FQNEAQ.

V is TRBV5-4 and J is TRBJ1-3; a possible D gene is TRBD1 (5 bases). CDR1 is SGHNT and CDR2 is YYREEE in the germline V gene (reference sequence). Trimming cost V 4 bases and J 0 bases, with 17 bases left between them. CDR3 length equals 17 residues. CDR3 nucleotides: TGTGCCAGCAGCCCGGGAGGGCAGGGTGGCTCTGGAAACACCATATATTTT. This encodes CASSPGGQGGSGNTIYF.

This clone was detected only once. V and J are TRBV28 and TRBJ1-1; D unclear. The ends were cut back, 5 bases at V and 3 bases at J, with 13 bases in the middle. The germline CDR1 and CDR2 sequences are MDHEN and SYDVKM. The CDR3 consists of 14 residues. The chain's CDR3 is CASSTYIGDTEAFF. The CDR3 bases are TGTGCCAGCAGTACCTACATCGGGGACACTGAAGCTTTCTTT.

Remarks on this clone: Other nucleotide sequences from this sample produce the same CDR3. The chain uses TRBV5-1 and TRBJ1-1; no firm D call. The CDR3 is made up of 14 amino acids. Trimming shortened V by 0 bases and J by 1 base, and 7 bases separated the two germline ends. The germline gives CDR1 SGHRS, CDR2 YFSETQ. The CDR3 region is CASSLAPQNTEAFF. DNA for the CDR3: TGCGCCAGCAGCTTGGCCCCTCAGAACACTGAAGCTTTCTTT.

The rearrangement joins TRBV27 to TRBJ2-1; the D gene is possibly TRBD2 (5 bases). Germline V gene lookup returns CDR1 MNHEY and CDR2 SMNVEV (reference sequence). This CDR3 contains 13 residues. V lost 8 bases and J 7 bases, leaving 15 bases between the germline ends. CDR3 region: CASSYGGRNEQFF. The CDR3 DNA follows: TGTGCCAGCTCCTATGGAGGCCGAAATGAGCAGTTCTTC.

The CDR3 region is CASSRQRTAIGTEAFF. Written as DNA, the CDR3 is TGTGCCAGCAGCAGACAACGGACCGCAATAGGCACTGAAGCTTTCTTT. The J gene is TRBJ1-1, the V gene TRBV7-2; D is unresolved. The CDR3 totals 16 residues. Trimming took 5 bases from V and 4 from J, leaving 20 bases between them. Germline V gives CDR1 SGHTA, CDR2 FQGNSA.

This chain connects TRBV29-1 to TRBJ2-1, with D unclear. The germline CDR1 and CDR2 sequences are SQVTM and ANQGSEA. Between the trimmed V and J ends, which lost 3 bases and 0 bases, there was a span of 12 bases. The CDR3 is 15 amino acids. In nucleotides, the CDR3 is TGCAGCGTTGAGGGTGGAGCGATCTCCTACAATGAGCAGTTCTTC. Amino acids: CSVEGGAISYNEQFF.

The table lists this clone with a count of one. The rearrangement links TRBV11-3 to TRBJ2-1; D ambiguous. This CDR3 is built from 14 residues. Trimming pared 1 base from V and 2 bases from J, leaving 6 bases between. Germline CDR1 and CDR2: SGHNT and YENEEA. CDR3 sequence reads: CASSLAPAYNEQFF. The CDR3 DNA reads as TGTGCCAGCAGCTTAGCCCCAGCCTACAATGAGCAGTTCTTC.

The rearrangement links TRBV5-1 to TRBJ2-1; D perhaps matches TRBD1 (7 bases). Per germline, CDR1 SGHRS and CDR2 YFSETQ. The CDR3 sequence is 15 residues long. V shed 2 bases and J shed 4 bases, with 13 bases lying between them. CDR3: CASSLGGTEYNEQFF. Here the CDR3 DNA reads TGCGCCAGCAGCTTAGGCGGGACAGAGTACAATGAGCAGTTCTTC.

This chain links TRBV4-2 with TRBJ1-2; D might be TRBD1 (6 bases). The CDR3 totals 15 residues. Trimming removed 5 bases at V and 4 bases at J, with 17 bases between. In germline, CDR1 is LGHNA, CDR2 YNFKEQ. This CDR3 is CASSSTGGRGYGYTF. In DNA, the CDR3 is TGTGCCAGCAGCTCAACGGGGGGCAGGGGCTATGGCTACACCTTC.